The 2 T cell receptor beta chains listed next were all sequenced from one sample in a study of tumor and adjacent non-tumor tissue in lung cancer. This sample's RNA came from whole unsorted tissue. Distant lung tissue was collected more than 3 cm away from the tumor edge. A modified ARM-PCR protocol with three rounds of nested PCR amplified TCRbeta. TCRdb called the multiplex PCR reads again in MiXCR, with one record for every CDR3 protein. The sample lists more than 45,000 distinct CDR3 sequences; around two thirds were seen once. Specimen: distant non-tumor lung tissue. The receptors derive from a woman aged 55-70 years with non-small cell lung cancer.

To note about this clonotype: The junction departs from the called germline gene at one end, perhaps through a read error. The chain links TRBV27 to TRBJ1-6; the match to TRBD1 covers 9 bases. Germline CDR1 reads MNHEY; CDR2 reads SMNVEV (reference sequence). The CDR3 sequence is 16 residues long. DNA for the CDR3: TGTGCCAGCAGTCCTCAAGGACAGGGGAATAATTCAGCCCTCCACTTT. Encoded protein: CASSPQGQGNNSALHF.

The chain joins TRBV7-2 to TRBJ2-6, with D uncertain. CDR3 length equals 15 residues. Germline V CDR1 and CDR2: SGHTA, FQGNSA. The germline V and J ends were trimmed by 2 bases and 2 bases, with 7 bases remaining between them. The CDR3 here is CASSLTITGANVLTF. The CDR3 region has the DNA TGTGCCAGCAGCTTAACCATCACTGGGGCCAACGTCCTGACTTTC.